These 19 T cell receptor beta chains were all obtained from the same sample, sequenced in a study of T cells after yellow fever vaccination. One entry per CDR3 protein results from TCRdb running MiXCR on the 5' RACE reads. This table has 300,000 or so distinct CDR3 sequences, 6.8% appearing once. The sequences come from PBMCs, collected approximately 47 days after the first yellow fever vaccination. These receptors were taken from a young man who received the YFV17D yellow fever vaccine.

The genes are TRBV20-1 and TRBJ2-5; D is tentatively TRBD1 or TRBD2 (5 bases each). The V gene's germline CDR1 is DFQATT and CDR2 SNEGSKA (reference sequence). V dropped 6 bases and J dropped 4 bases, with 18 bases sitting between them. CDR3 size: 14 residues. The CDR3 protein is CSAPYRSRGETQYF. The CDR3 DNA reads TGCAGTGCACCTTATAGGTCGAGGGGAGAGACCCAGTACTTC.

About this clonotype: Given a much more abundant clone one base away, this may be a read error. The chain joins TRBV5-1 to TRBJ1-1; 7 nucleotides match TRBD1. V dropped 1 base and J dropped 10; count of bases not matched to a gene: 7. This CDR3 has 13 residues. The germline CDR1 and CDR2 sequences are SGHRS and YFSETQ. The CDR3: CASSLLGGSGAFF. In nucleotides, the CDR3 is TGCGCCAGCAGCTTGTTAGGGGGCTCGGGAGCTTTCTTT.

This clonotype was found a few times. The CDR3 coding sequence is TGTGCCAGCTTCTCCCGGTCAGGGGCTGCTGGGGCCAACGTCCTGACTTTC. This codes for CASFSRSGAAGANVLTF. The chain has TRBV7-9 and TRBJ2-6; D may be TRBD1 (6 bases). CDR3 size: 17 residues. Germline lookup yields CDR1 SEHNR and CDR2 FQNEAQ (reference sequence). Deletions cut 8 bases from V and 2 bases from J, with 19 bases between.

In its sample, this clonotype was seen a few times. The chain is built from TRBV7-9 and TRBJ1-6; D is ambiguous. Germline V gives CDR1 SEHNR, CDR2 FQNEAQ (reference sequence). V lost 2 bases and J 16 bases, leaving 18 bases between the germline ends. This CDR3 is built from 14 residues. CDR3 residues: CASSLSTGRLPLHF. CDR3 sequence (DNA): TGTGCCAGCAGCTTATCGACGGGGAGACTCCCGCTCCACTTT.

This chain joins TRBV23-1 and TRBJ2-1; 12 nucleotides align to TRBD2. TRBV23-1 is an open reading frame whose function is uncertain. Trimming cost V 3 bases and J 1 base; bases outside gene matches: 10. The CDR3 has 19 amino acids. The CDR3, as DNA: TGCGCCAGCAGTCAGACCATTCGGACTAGCGGGGTATCCTACAATGAGCAGTTCTTC. This codes for CASSQTIRTSGVSYNEQFF.

This clonotype was counted between two and nine times. The chain carries TRBV25-1 and TRBJ1-5; 9 bases line up with TRBD1. The CDR3 spans 14 residues. CDR1 MGHDK and CDR2 SYGVNS come from the germline V gene. The V gene end was trimmed by 7 bases and the J gene end by 1 base; junction bases not matched to a gene: 2. The CDR3 spells CASTGTGSNQPQHF. The DNA of the CDR3 is TGTGCCAGCACTGGGACAGGGAGCAATCAGCCCCAGCATTTT.

This chain links TRBV5-1 with TRBJ2-2; the D gene is possibly TRBD2 (5 bases). Germline V gene sequence: CDR1 SGHRS, CDR2 YFSETQ. This CDR3 contains 14 residues. Trimming cost V 5 bases and J 4 bases, with 12 bases left between them. CDR3 sequence reads: CASSYSGITGELFF. Here the CDR3 DNA reads TGCGCCAGCAGTTACAGCGGAATCACCGGGGAGCTGTTTTTT.

The table lists this clonotype with many counts. This rearrangement joins TRBV20-1 to TRBJ1-6, with 9 positions matching TRBD1. The J segment lost 9 bases and the V segment lost 4 bases, leaving 7 bases of the junction unmatched. Germline CDR1 DFQATT, CDR2 SNEGSKA (reference sequence). The CDR3 covers 14 residues. CDR3 protein: CSAIQGAQGSPLHF. The CDR3 coding sequence is TGCAGTGCTATACAGGGGGCGCAGGGTTCACCCCTCCACTTT.

This clonotype has only a few counts. The chain employs TRBV5-4 and TRBJ2-5; 8 bases are shared with TRBD1. The trim removed 3 bases at V and 0 bases at J, leaving 7 bases unmatched. Looked up from germline, CDR1 is SGHNT and CDR2 is YYREEE (reference sequence). The CDR3 is made up of 16 amino acids. The CDR3 DNA reads TGTGCCAGCAGCTACCCGAAACAGGGGGACCAAGAGACCCAGTACTTC. The encoded protein is CASSYPKQGDQETQYF.

This clonotype was recorded at least ten times. The chain combines TRBV7-9 with TRBJ2-2; D is undetermined. Germline V gene lookup returns CDR1 SEHNR and CDR2 FQNEAQ (reference sequence). The CDR3 has 10 amino acids. The V gene lost 3 bases and the J gene lost 10 bases, with 3 bases spanning the gap. The CDR3 loop is CASSFEELFF. The CDR3 nucleotides read TGTGCCAGCAGCTTTGAGGAGCTGTTTTTT.

This clonotype has more than one count but fewer than ten. The rearrangement uses TRBV5-1 and TRBJ1-3; 7 bases match TRBD1. The germline gives CDR1 SGHRS, CDR2 YFSETQ. The length of the CDR3 is 16 residues. V gave up 5 bases and J gave up 2 bases; unmatched junction bases: 10. The CDR3 loop is CASRIYPQGAGNTIYF. The CDR3 DNA reads TGCGCCAGCAGGATATATCCTCAGGGGGCTGGAAACACCATATATTTT.

This rearrangement joins TRBV6-6 to TRBJ2-5; 8 nucleotides align to TRBD2. The CDR3 totals 13 residues. Germline V lookup: CDR1 MNHNY, CDR2 SVGAGI (reference sequence). Trimming removed 8 bases from V and 2 bases from J; junction bases left unmatched: 4. CDR3 nucleotides: TGTGCCAGCGCCCCGGGGGGGCAAGAGACCCAGTACTTC. Translated, it gives CASAPGGQETQYF.

In its sample, this clonotype was seen a few times. The J gene is TRBJ1-1, the V gene TRBV5-6; a weak D match, TRBD1 (5 bases). Germline V gives CDR1 SGHDT, CDR2 YYEEEE. This CDR3 has 13 residues. V shed 5 bases and J shed 5 bases, with 13 bases lying between them. The CDR3 DNA reads TGTGCCAGCAGGTCGGGGGAGGGGACTGAAGCTTTCTTT. It translates to CASRSGEGTEAFF.

About this clonotype itself: Since a much larger clone is just one base distant, this may be a read error. V gene TRBV9 combines with J gene TRBJ2-3, with TRBD2 identical over 11 bases. The CDR3 contains 16 residues. In germline, CDR1 is SGDLS, CDR2 YYNGEE. The chain's CDR3 is CTSSAVAGGNTDTQYF. As DNA, the CDR3 is TGTACCAGCAGCGCAGTAGCGGGGGGGAACACAGATACGCAGTATTTT.

This clonotype has a count of ten or more. This chain links TRBV10-3 with TRBJ2-5, with TRBD1 as a possible D gene (5 bases). Germline assignment: CDR1 ENHRY and CDR2 SYGVKD. Trimming removed 7 bases from V and 3 bases from J, with 12 bases in between. CDR3 length equals 13 residues. The CDR3 region is CAITKDREETQYF. DNA of the CDR3: TGTGCCATCACGAAAGACAGAGAAGAGACCCAGTACTTC.

This clonotype appeared many times. The chain joins TRBV20-1 to TRBJ2-5; 9 positions agree with TRBD1. Germline-derived CDR1 and CDR2 are DFQATT and SNEGSKA (reference sequence). This CDR3 contains 16 residues. With V trimmed by 1 base and J by 5 bases, 11 bases remained unmatched. The CDR3 here is CSARGPVDRGSETQYF. The CDR3 DNA reads as TGCAGTGCTAGAGGCCCCGTGGACAGGGGATCGGAGACCCAGTACTTC.

This clonotype was detected many times. The chain carries TRBV7-3 and TRBJ1-4; the D is unclear. V lost 6 bases to trimming and J lost 0 bases, with 11 bases between them. The CDR3 extends over 15 amino acids. CDR1 and CDR2 from the germline V gene are SGHTA and FQGTGA. Here the CDR3 DNA reads TGTGCCAGCAGTCTTACACCAGCAACTAATGAAAAACTGTTTTTT. Encoded protein: CASSLTPATNEKLFF.

The V call is TRBV11-2, the J call TRBJ2-3, with D unclear. Germline CDR1 SGHAT, CDR2 FQNNGV. V was clipped by 4 bases and J by 6 bases, with 14 bases between them. This CDR3 is 14 amino acids long. The CDR3 here is CASSWAISGDTQYF. The CDR3 DNA sequence: TGTGCCAGCAGCTGGGCCATTTCCGGGGATACGCAGTATTTT.

V is TRBV10-2 and J is TRBJ2-1; TRBD2 aligns across 8 bases. Germline CDR1 WSHSY, CDR2 SAAADI. The junction had 4 bases not matched to a gene; V was cut back by 5 bases and J by 1 base. This CDR3 has 15 residues. CDR3 in amino acids: CASSIAGRSYNEQFF. For the CDR3, the DNA is TGCGCCAGCAGTATAGCGGGGCGTTCCTACAATGAGCAGTTCTTC.